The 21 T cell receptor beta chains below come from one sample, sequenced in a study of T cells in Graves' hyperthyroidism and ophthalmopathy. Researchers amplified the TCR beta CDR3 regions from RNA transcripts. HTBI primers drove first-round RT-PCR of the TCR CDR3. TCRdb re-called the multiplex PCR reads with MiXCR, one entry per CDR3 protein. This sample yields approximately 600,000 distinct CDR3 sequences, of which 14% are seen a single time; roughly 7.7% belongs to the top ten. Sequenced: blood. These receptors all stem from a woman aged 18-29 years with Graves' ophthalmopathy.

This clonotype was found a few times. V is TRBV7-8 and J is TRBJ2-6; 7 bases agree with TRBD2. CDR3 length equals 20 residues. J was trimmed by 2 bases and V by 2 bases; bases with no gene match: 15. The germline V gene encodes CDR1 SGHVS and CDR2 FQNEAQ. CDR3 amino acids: CASSLRCCGLAVTGANVLTF. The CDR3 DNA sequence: TGTGCCAGCAGCTTAAGATGCTGTGGGCTAGCGGTAACTGGGGCCAACGTCCTGACTTTC.

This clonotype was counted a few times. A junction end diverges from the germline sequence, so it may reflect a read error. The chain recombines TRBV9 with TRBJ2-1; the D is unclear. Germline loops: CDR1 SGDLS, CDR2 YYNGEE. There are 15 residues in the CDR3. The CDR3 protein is CASSQDGDSHNEQFF. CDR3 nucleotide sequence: TGTGCCAGCAGTCAAGACGGAGACTCCCACAATGAGCAGTTCTTC.

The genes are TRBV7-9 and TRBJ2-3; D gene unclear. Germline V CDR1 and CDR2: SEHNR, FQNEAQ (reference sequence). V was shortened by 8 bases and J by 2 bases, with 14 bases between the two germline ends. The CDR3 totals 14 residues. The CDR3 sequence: CASSRRLITDTQYF. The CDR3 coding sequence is TGTGCCAGCTCCCGCAGATTGATCACAGATACGCAGTATTTT.

CDR3 sequence (DNA): TGTGCCAGTAGTATAGACCCGGGACTAGGGAATGAGCAGTTCTTC. Translated, it gives CASSIDPGLGNEQFF. The gene calls are TRBV19 and TRBJ2-1; 8 bases map to TRBD2. Trimming removed 0 bases from V and 7 bases from J; junction bases left unmatched: 5. This CDR3 is 15 amino acids long. Per the germline V gene, CDR1 is LNHDA and CDR2 is SQIVND (reference sequence).

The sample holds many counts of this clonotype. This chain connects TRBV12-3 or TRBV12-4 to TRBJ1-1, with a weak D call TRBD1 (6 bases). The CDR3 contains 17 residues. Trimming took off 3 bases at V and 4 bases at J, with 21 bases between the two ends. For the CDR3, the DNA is TGTGCCAGCAGTTTTAAGAGGAAGGCAGGGGTCAGCACTGAAGCTTTCTTT. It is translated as CASSFKRKAGVSTEAFF.

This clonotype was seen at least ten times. CDR3 sequence reads: CASRSTGTAGYTF. In DNA form, the CDR3 reads TGTGCCAGCAGGTCGACAGGTACCGCCGGCTACACCTTC. The V and J genes are TRBV7-3 and TRBJ1-2; tentatively, D is TRBD1 (6 bases). V lost 6 bases and J 8 bases, leaving 16 bases between the germline ends. From germline, CDR1 is SGHTA and CDR2 FQGTGA. CDR3 length: 13 residues.

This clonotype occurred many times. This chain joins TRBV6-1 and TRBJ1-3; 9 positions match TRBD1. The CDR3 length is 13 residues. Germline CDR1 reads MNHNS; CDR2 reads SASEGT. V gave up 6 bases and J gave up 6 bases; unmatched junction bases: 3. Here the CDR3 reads CASRRTGENTIYF. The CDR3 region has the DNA TGTGCCAGCAGGCGGACAGGGGAAAACACCATATATTTT.

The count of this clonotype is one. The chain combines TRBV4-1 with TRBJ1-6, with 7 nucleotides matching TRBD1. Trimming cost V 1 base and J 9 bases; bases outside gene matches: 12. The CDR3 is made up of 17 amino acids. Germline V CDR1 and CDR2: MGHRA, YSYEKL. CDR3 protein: CASSQVLAGQSLSPLHF. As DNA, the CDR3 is TGCGCCAGCAGCCAAGTTTTGGCGGGACAGTCTCTTTCACCCCTCCACTTT.

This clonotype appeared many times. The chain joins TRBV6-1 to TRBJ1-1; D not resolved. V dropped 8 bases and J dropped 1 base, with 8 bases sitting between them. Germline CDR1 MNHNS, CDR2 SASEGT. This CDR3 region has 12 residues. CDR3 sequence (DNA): TGTGCCAGCGGCATCGAGAACACTGAAGCTTTCTTT. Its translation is CASGIENTEAFF.

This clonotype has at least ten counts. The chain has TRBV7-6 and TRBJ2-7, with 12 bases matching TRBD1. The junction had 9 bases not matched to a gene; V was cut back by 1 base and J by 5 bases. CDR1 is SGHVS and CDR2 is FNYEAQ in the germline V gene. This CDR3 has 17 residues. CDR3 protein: CASSLGVRGQGANEQYF. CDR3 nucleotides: TGTGCCAGCAGCTTAGGGGTGCGGGGACAGGGGGCGAACGAGCAGTACTTC.

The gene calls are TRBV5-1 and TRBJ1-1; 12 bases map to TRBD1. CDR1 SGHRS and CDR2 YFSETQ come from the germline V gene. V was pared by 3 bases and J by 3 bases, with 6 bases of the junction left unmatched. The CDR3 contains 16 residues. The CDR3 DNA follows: TGCGCCAGCAGCTCGGGACAGGGGGCTTTGCACACTGAAGCTTTCTTT. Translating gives CASSSGQGALHTEAFF.

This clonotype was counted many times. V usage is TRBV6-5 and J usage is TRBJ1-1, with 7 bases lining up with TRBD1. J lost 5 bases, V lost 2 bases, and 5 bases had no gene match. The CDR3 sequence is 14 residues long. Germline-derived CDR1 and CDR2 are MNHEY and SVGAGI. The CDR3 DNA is TGTGCCAGCAGTTACGGACAGGTCGGAACTGAAGCTTTCTTT. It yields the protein CASSYGQVGTEAFF.

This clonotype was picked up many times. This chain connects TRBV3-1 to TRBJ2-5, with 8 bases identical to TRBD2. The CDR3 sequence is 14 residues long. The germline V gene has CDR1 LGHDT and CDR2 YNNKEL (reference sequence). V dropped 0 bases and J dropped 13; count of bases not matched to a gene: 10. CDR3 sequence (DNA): TGTGCCAGCAGCCAAGATCGACTAGCGTACCGAGTGTACTTC. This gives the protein CASSQDRLAYRVYF.

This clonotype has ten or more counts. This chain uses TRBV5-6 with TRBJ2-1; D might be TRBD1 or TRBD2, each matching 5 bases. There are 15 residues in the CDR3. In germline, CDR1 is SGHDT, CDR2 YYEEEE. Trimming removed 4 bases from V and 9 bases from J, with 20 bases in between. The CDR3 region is CASSPGRWGTSEQFF. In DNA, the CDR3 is TGTGCCAGCAGCCCGGGGCGGTGGGGTACAAGTGAGCAGTTCTTC.

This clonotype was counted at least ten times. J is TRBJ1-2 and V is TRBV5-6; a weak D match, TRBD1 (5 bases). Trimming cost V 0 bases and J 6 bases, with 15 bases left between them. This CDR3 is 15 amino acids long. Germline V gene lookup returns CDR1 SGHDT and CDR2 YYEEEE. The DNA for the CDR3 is TGTGCCAGCAGCTTGGTCCCAGGGCCACATCATGGCTACACCTTC. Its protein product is CASSLVPGPHHGYTF. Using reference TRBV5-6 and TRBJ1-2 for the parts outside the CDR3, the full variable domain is DAGVTQSPTHLIKTRGQQVTLRCSPKSGHDTVSWYQQALGQGPQFIFQYYEEEERQRGNFPDRFSGHQFPNYSSELNVNALLLGDSALYLCASSLVPGPHHGYTFGSGTRLTVV.

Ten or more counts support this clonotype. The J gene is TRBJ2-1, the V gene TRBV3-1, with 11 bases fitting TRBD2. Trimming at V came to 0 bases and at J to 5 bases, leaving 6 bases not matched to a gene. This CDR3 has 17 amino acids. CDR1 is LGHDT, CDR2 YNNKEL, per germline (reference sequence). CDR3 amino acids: CASSQERSLAGDNEQFF. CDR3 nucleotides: TGTGCCAGCAGCCAAGAGAGGTCACTAGCGGGGGACAATGAGCAGTTCTTC.

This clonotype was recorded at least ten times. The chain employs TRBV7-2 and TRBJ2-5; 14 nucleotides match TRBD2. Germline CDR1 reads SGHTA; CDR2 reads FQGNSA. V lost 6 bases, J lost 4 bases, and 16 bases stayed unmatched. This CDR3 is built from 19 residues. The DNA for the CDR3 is TGTGCCAGCAGTTCCCCCAGACAGGGACTAGCGGGAGTTCGAGAGACCCAGTACTTC. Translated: CASSSPRQGLAGVRETQYF. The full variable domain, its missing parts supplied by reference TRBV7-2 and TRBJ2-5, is GAGVSQSPSNKVTEKGKDVELRCDPISGHTALYWYRQSLGQGLEFLIYFQGNSAPDKSGLPSDRFSAERTGGSVSTLTIQRTQQEDSAVYLCASSSPRQGLAGVRETQYFGPGTRLLVL.

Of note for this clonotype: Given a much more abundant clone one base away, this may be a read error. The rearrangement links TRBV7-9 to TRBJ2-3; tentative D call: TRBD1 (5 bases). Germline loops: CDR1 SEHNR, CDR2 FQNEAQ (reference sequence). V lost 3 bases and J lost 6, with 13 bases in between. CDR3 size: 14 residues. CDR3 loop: CASSLGRKRDTQYF. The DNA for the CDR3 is TGTGCCAGCAGCTTGGGGCGGAAGAGGGATACGCAGTATTTT.

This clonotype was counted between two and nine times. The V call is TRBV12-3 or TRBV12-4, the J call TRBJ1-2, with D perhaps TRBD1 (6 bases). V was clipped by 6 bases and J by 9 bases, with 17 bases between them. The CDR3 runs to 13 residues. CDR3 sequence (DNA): TGTGCCAGCAGCTCCGGACAGTCGTTTCGCTACACCTTC. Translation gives CASSSGQSFRYTF.

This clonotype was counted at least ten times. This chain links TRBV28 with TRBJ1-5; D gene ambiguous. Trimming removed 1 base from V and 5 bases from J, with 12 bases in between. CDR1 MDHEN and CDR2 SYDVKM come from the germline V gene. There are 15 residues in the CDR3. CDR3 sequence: CASSLLGKEYQPQHF. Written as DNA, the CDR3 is TGTGCCAGCAGTTTATTGGGGAAGGAGTATCAGCCCCAGCATTTT.

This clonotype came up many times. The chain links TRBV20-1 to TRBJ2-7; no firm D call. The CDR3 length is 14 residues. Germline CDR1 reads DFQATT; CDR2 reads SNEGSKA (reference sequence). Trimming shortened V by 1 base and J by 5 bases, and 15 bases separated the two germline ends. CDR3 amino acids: CSARGGRFVDEQYF. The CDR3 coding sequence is TGCAGTGCTAGAGGAGGACGCTTTGTGGACGAGCAGTACTTC.